This TCR beta chain is drawn from a study of blood T cell repertoires in COVID-19. Study information: Researchers got acute and convalescent COVID-19 samples from the United States, Italy and Spain.

Original methodology: The authors estimated nucleated cell counts from reference gene primer amplification. The assay was immunoSEQ multiplex PCR, and TCRdb's table has in-frame clones only and misses some. Clonal size and the V and J genes are those of that table, whereas D and trimming came from the DNA. The table includes 300,000 or so clones, about 93% detected once. CDR3 length: 15 amino acids. The V segment lost 3 bases and the J segment 2 bases; nucleotides outside the gene matches: 4. Germline V gene sequence: CDR1 SGHTA, CDR2 FQGTGA. Participant age was roughly 18 to 95 years, and participants resided in roughly 25 US areas. Symptom resolution, clearance, or two negative PCRs marked the recovered donors of Cohort 3.

The chain joins TRBV7-3 to TRBJ2-3; TRBD2 agrees at 8 bases. The sequenced sample consisted of PBMCs or T cells enriched from blood (not recorded which). The receptor was isolated from a woman between 25 and 40 years old who had recovered from COVID-19. This CDR3 reads CASSFRGGITDTQYF. The DNA of the CDR3 is TGTGCCAGCAGCTTCCGGGGGGGAATCACAGATACGCAGTATTTT.